A single sample is the source of the 29 T cell receptor beta chains below, sequenced in a study of control samples from healthy donors and cancer patients. Profiled with immunoSEQ multiplex PCR; TCRdb holds only in-frame clones, not every one. The table records about 92,000 clones, roughly four fifths of them present only once. The sample taken for sequencing was blood. These TCRs come from a woman aged 55-70 years in good health.

This rearrangement joins TRBV11-3 to TRBJ1-1; 10 positions agree with TRBD1. CDR1 and CDR2 from the germline V gene are SGHNT and YENEEA. Trimming at V came to 1 base and at J to 4 bases, leaving 3 bases not matched to a gene. The CDR3 runs 15 residues. CDR3 region: CASSLGQGASTEAFF. In DNA, the CDR3 is TGTGCCAGCAGCTTAGGACAGGGGGCGAGCACTGAAGCTTTCTTT.

Comment on this clone: At one end, the junction sequence differs from germline, possibly due to a read error. The chain carries TRBV12-3 or TRBV12-4 and TRBJ2-2; D gene uncertain. The CDR3 has 12 amino acids. As DNA, the CDR3 is TGTGCCAGCAGTCACAACAGCGGGGAGCTGTTTTTT. It encodes CASSHNSGELFF.

This chain joins TRBV2 and TRBJ1-1; D unresolved. The CDR3 is made up of 13 amino acids. V lost 8 bases and J 0 bases, leaving 10 bases between the germline ends. CDR1 is SNHLY, CDR2 FYNNEI, per germline. CDR3: CASRVEVNTEAFF. CDR3 DNA sequence: TGTGCCAGCCGGGTGGAGGTGAACACTGAAGCTTTCTTT.

The chain uses TRBV10-3 and TRBJ2-5, with 8 nucleotides matching TRBD1. After removal of 6 bases from V and 5 bases from J, the junction contained 5 bases not matched to a gene. Germline V gene sequence: CDR1 ENHRY, CDR2 SYGVKD. The CDR3 has 13 amino acids. The chain's CDR3 is CAIRDRVGETQYF. CDR3 sequence (DNA): TGTGCCATCAGGGACAGGGTCGGCGAGACCCAGTACTTC.

The V call is TRBV15, the J call TRBJ1-2; tentative D call: TRBD1 (5 bases). Trimming removed 0 bases at V and 7 bases at J, with 18 bases between. This CDR3 comprises 16 residues. Per germline, CDR1 LNHNV and CDR2 YYDKDF (reference sequence). CDR3: CATSRDQTRRVVGYTF. DNA for the CDR3: TGTGCCACCAGCAGAGATCAAACCCGCAGGGTGGTTGGCTACACCTTC. Variable domain in full (rest from reference TRBV15 and TRBJ1-2): DAMVIQNPRYQVTQFGKPVTLSCSQTLNHNVMYWYQQKSSQAPKLLFHYYDKDFNNEADTPDNFQSRRPNTSFCFLDIRSPGLGDTAMYLCATSRDQTRRVVGYTFGSGTRLTVV.

As regards this clone: It is likely a read error, because the conserved phenylalanine at the end of the CDR3 is missing. This rearrangement joins TRBV18 to TRBJ1-1; 10 bases match TRBD1. The CDR3 runs to 16 residues. J lost 3 bases, V lost 1 base, and 5 bases had no gene match. The germline gives CDR1 KGHSH, CDR2 LQKENI. CDR3 sequence (DNA): TGTGCCAGCTCACCACGACAGGGGGCCGGGGACACTGAAGCTTTCTCT. Residues: CASSPRQGAGDTEAFS.

This chain joins TRBV2 and TRBJ1-6, with 7 bases lining up with TRBD1. Germline V CDR1 and CDR2: SNHLY, FYNNEI. V dropped 7 bases and J dropped 6; count of bases not matched to a gene: 9. The CDR3 is 15 amino acids. CDR3 bases: TGTGCCAGCAATTACGGGACAGAGAGTAATTCACCCCTCCACTTT. The encoded protein is CASNYGTESNSPLHF.

The rearrangement links TRBV12-5 to TRBJ2-7; tentatively, D is TRBD1 or TRBD2 (5 bases each). This CDR3 has 14 residues. The germline V and J ends were trimmed by 6 bases and 2 bases, with 14 bases remaining between them. Germline V gene sequence: CDR1 LGHNT, CDR2 FRNRAP. The CDR3 bases are TGTGCTAGTGGACCCTCCTCGGGACCCTACGAGCAGTACTTC. This translates into CASGPSSGPYEQYF.

This chain joins TRBV10-3 and TRBJ2-4, with D possibly TRBD1 on 6 matching bases. Germline V lookup: CDR1 ENHRY, CDR2 SYGVKD. V was cut by 0 bases and J by 0 bases, with 15 bases left in between. The CDR3 runs 18 residues. CDR3 residues: CAISESGQWSLAKNIQYF. The CDR3 DNA is TGTGCCATCAGTGAGTCCGGACAGTGGTCCCTAGCCAAAAACATTCAGTACTTC.

This sequence joins TRBV7-2 and TRBJ2-3; 10 nucleotides agree with TRBD2. This CDR3 spans 15 amino acids. J gave up 7 bases and V 5 bases, and 9 bases lay outside the gene matches. Germline V gene lookup returns CDR1 SGHTA and CDR2 FQGNSA. The CDR3 region is CASSPVGTSVHTQYF. The DNA of the CDR3 is TGTGCCAGCAGCCCCGTGGGGACTAGCGTACATACGCAGTATTTT.

Only a few counts were recorded for this clone. The gene calls are TRBV12-3 or TRBV12-4 and TRBJ2-5; TRBD2 matches 10 bases. J lost 4 bases, V lost 7 bases, and 3 bases had no gene match. This CDR3 has 13 amino acids. This CDR3 is CASMASGRETQYF. The CDR3 coding sequence is TGTGCCAGCATGGCTAGCGGGAGAGAGACCCAGTACTTC.

V is TRBV4-3 and J is TRBJ1-2, with D hard to call. The length of the CDR3 is 13 residues. CDR1 LGHNA and CDR2 YSLEER come from the germline V gene. V was trimmed by 0 bases and J by 8 bases, leaving 10 bases between them. This chain's CDR3 is CASSQDGRRGYTF. CDR3 DNA sequence: TGCGCCAGCAGCCAAGATGGCCGGCGAGGCTACACCTTC.

J is TRBJ1-2 and V is TRBV5-1; no clear D gene. Germline CDR1 and CDR2: SGHRS and YFSETQ. The CDR3 has 13 residues. With 0 bases removed from V and 8 bases from J, the gap between germline ends came to 11 bases. The CDR3 reads CASSLEGFSGYTF. The CDR3 coding sequence is TGCGCCAGCAGCTTGGAGGGTTTCAGCGGCTACACCTTC.

V is TRBV2 and J is TRBJ1-2; perhaps TRBD1 as D (6 bases). Germline V lookup: CDR1 SNHLY, CDR2 FYNNEI. Trimming cost V 10 bases and J 4 bases, with 16 bases left between them. The CDR3 runs 13 residues. The CDR3 here is CATQTGDSYGYTF. The DNA for the CDR3 is TGTGCCACCCAGACAGGCGACTCCTATGGCTACACCTTC.

J is TRBJ1-1 and V is TRBV5-5; D uncertain. The CDR3 has 11 residues. The ends were cut back, 0 bases at V and 9 bases at J, with 6 bases in the middle. Germline values: CDR1 SGHKS, CDR2 YYEKEE (reference sequence). CDR3 residues: CASSLGFKAFF. Written as DNA, the CDR3 is TGTGCCAGCAGCTTGGGGTTTAAAGCTTTCTTT. Full variable domain (remainder filled in from reference TRBV5-5 and TRBJ1-1): DAGVTQSPTHLIKTRGQQVTLRCSPISGHKSVSWYQQVLGQGPQFIFQYYEKEERGRGNFPDRFSARQFPNYSSELNVNALLLGDSALYLCASSLGFKAFFGQGTRLTVV.

This clone was found once. This rearrangement joins TRBV5-1 to TRBJ2-5, with no clear D. With 0 bases removed from V and 6 bases from J, the gap between germline ends came to 15 bases. The germline V gene encodes CDR1 SGHRS and CDR2 YFSETQ. The length of the CDR3 is 15 residues. The CDR3 spells CASSLALNNGKTQYF. DNA of the CDR3: TGCGCCAGCAGCTTGGCCTTGAACAATGGGAAGACCCAGTACTTC.

The chain uses TRBV7-9 and TRBJ2-7, with D hard to call. V dropped 2 bases and J dropped 3 bases, with 8 bases sitting between them. Germline V gives CDR1 SEHNR, CDR2 FQNEAQ (reference sequence). The CDR3 is made up of 13 amino acids. In nucleotides, the CDR3 is TGTGCCAGCAGCTTAACATGGGGCTACGAGCAGTACTTC. Encoded protein: CASSLTWGYEQYF.

The chain uses TRBV29-1 and TRBJ2-3; D unresolved. The CDR3 sequence is 14 residues long. CDR1 and CDR2 (germline): SQVTM, ANQGSEA. V lost 6 bases and J lost 4, with 17 bases in between. CDR3 sequence reads: CSVEQISRSDTQYF. CDR3 sequence (DNA): TGCAGCGTCGAACAGATTAGCCGGTCAGATACGCAGTATTTT.

The CDR3 DNA follows: TGTGCCAGCAGCTTGGCCCCTAGTAGCAATGAGCAGTTCTTC. Amino acids: CASSLAPSSNEQFF. The V call is TRBV5-8, the J call TRBJ2-1; D is undetermined. The CDR3 is 14 amino acids. V was cut by 0 bases and J by 6 bases, with 10 bases left in between. Germline V lookup: CDR1 SGHTS, CDR2 YDEGEE.

The J gene is TRBJ1-1, the V gene TRBV3-1 (or the pseudogene TRBV3-2); D unresolved. This CDR3 has 13 amino acids. Germline-derived CDR1 and CDR2 are LGHDT and YNNKEL (reference sequence). V was cut by 3 bases and J by 1 base, with 6 bases left in between. The CDR3 nucleotides are TGTGCCAGCAGCCAGGTGCCGAACACTGAAGCTTTCTTT. Its translation is CASSQVPNTEAFF.

The chain combines TRBV7-9 with TRBJ1-4, with TRBD1 as a possible D gene (5 bases). Deletions cut 5 bases from V and 3 bases from J, with 7 bases between. The CDR3 is 13 amino acids. CDR1 is SEHNR and CDR2 is FQNEAQ in the germline V gene (reference sequence). The CDR3 region is CASSAGPNEKLFF. The CDR3 nucleotides read TGTGCCAGCAGCGCGGGACCTAATGAAAAACTGTTTTTT.

The chain carries TRBV6-6 and TRBJ2-7; 12 nucleotides align to TRBD2. The length of the CDR3 is 15 residues. J gave up 3 bases and V 2 bases, and 2 bases lay outside the gene matches. Germline values: CDR1 MNHNY, CDR2 SVGAGI (reference sequence). The CDR3 loop is CASSYPGLAGYEQYF. The CDR3 region has the DNA TGTGCCAGCAGTTACCCGGGACTAGCGGGCTACGAGCAGTACTTC.

This chain uses TRBV6-6 with TRBJ1-5; 8 positions agree with TRBD1. CDR1 is MNHNY and CDR2 is SVGAGI in the germline V gene (reference sequence). V was pared by 4 bases and J by 1 base, with 0 bases of the junction left unmatched. There are 14 residues in the CDR3. The chain's CDR3 is CASSWTGSNQPQHF. The CDR3 DNA reads as TGTGCCAGCAGTTGGACAGGGAGCAATCAGCCCCAGCATTTT.

The chain recombines TRBV19 with TRBJ1-3, with D tentatively TRBD1 (5 bases). The germline gives CDR1 LNHDA, CDR2 SQIVND (reference sequence). V dropped 6 bases and J dropped 4 bases, with 10 bases sitting between them. The CDR3 runs to 13 residues. The DNA for the CDR3 is TGTGCCAGTAGCCCAGGGCCCGGAAACACCATATATTTT. Its translation: CASSPGPGNTIYF. The full variable domain, in which reference TRBV19 and TRBJ1-3 provide the parts outside the CDR3, is DGGITQSPKYLFRKEGQNVTLSCEQNLNHDAMYWYRQDPGQGLRLIYYSQIVNDFQKGDIAEGYSVSREKKESFPLTVTSAQKNPTAFYLCASSPGPGNTIYFGEGSWLTVV.

This sequence joins TRBV5-8 and TRBJ1-1; D perhaps matches TRBD1 (5 bases). Germline V gene lookup returns CDR1 SGHTS and CDR2 YDEGEE. The CDR3 runs to 11 residues. Trimming removed 1 base at V and 10 bases at J, with 8 bases between. The CDR3 DNA follows: TGTGCCAGCAGCTTGATGGGGGGAGCTTTCTTT. This gives the protein CASSLMGGAFF.

The chain combines TRBV5-1 with TRBJ2-4; D gene ambiguous. Germline V CDR1 and CDR2: SGHRS, YFSETQ. V was shortened by 7 bases and J by 0 bases, with 14 bases between the two germline ends. The CDR3 length is 15 residues. This CDR3 is CASEEQTLAKNIQYF. The CDR3 nucleotides are TGCGCCAGCGAGGAACAGACTCTAGCCAAAAACATTCAGTACTTC.

V gene TRBV3-1 (or the pseudogene TRBV3-2) combines with J gene TRBJ2-6; 7 nucleotides match TRBD2. Germline V lookup: CDR1 LGHDT, CDR2 YNNKEL (reference sequence). Germline trimming cut 0 bases from V and 2 bases from J; bases unmatched to any gene: 10. This CDR3 is 19 amino acids long. CDR3 sequence reads: CASSQEWGGYPTGANVLTF. CDR3 in DNA: TGTGCCAGCAGCCAAGAGTGGGGGGGTTACCCTACTGGGGCCAACGTCCTGACTTTC.

The chain combines TRBV6-5 with TRBJ1-6; maybe TRBD1 (6 bases). Germline-derived CDR1 and CDR2 are MNHEY and SVGAGI. V was trimmed by 10 bases and J by 6 bases, leaving 13 bases between them. CDR3 length: 13 amino acids. The CDR3 loop is CATDDRINSPLHF. The CDR3 DNA reads TGTGCCACCGATGACAGGATTAATTCACCCCTCCACTTT.

The chain is built from TRBV12-5 and TRBJ1-3, with 8 bases that match TRBD1. This CDR3 region has 16 residues. Germline V gives CDR1 LGHNT, CDR2 FRNRAP. V gave up 6 bases and J gave up 0 bases; unmatched junction bases: 7. The CDR3 protein is CASGHGQGLSGNTIYF. The CDR3 region has the DNA TGTGCTAGTGGCCACGGACAGGGCCTCTCTGGAAACACCATATATTTT.